This TCR beta chain is from a study of blood T cell repertoires in COVID-19. Study-level background: Specimens from acute and convalescent COVID-19 originated in the United States, Italy and Spain.

The germline V and J ends were trimmed by 5 bases and 2 bases, with 10 bases remaining between them. The length of the CDR3 is 13 residues. Germline CDR1 SGHRS, CDR2 YFSETQ. Source study methods: Nucleated cell number was recorded as an estimate derived from reference gene primer amplification. Produced via immunoSEQ multiplex PCR; TCRdb's table is partial and in-frame only. V and J calls and clone size come straight from that table; D and trimming were deduced from the DNA. This sample has around 99,000 clones, with approximately 90% found just once. This clonotype was obtained from a human donor in a cohort sampled during active COVID-19. The gene calls are TRBV5-1 and TRBJ1-1; maybe TRBD1 (6 bases). Source material: peripheral blood. The CDR3 sequence is CASSQGTNTEAFF. DNA for the CDR3: TGCGCCAGCAGTCAGGGGACAAACACTGAAGCTTTCTTT.